Following are 20 T cell receptor beta chains from one sample sequenced in a study of blood T cell repertoires in COVID-19. Libraries were prepared by immunoSEQ multiplex PCR; TCRdb keeps only in-frame clonotypes and omits some of them. The sample has about 62,000 clones; around 91% are singletons. The specimen was peripheral blood. The receptors were sampled from a woman aged 55-69 years with COVID-19, enrolled during active disease.

CDR3 nucleotides: TGTGCCAGTAGGGAACAGCATAACTCCTACGAGCAGTACTTC. Residues: CASREQHNSYEQYF. The chain joins TRBV19 to TRBJ2-7; D not certain. The CDR3 loop spans 14 amino acids. Germline-derived CDR1 and CDR2 are LNHDA and SQIVND (reference sequence). Between the trimmed V and J ends, which lost 6 bases and 0 bases, there was a span of 12 bases.

The chain carries TRBV3-1 (or the pseudogene TRBV3-2) and TRBJ2-7, with 7 bases lining up with TRBD1. After removal of 2 bases from V and 3 bases from J, the junction contained 4 bases not matched to a gene. This CDR3 region has 14 residues. Germline V lookup: CDR1 LGHDT, CDR2 YNNKEL (reference sequence). CDR3 sequence reads: CASSQKAGGYEQYF. The CDR3 DNA is TGTGCCAGCAGCCAAAAGGCAGGGGGCTACGAGCAGTACTTC.

This sequence joins TRBV25-1 and TRBJ1-5; D gene uncertain. Germline V gene lookup returns CDR1 MGHDK and CDR2 SYGVNS. CDR3 length: 15 amino acids. V was clipped by 1 base and J by 0 bases, with 7 bases between them. Here the CDR3 reads CASSEFFSSNQPQHF. The CDR3 bases are TGTGCCAGCAGTGAATTTTTCAGTAGCAATCAGCCCCAGCATTTT.

This clone has just one count. V usage is TRBV7-2 and J usage is TRBJ2-7; 8 bases line up with TRBD2. V was clipped by 2 bases and J by 4 bases; unmatched bases: 7. This CDR3 has 15 residues. CDR1 and CDR2 (germline): SGHTA, FQGNSA. The CDR3 sequence: CASSLQSGSLYEQYF. The CDR3 coding sequence is TGTGCCAGCAGCTTACAAAGCGGGAGTCTTTACGAGCAGTACTTC.

The chain couples TRBV5-6 to TRBJ2-7; TRBD2 aligns across 14 bases. The CDR3 is 17 residues long. V lost 5 bases, J lost 7 bases, and 14 bases stayed unmatched. The germline V gene encodes CDR1 SGHDT and CDR2 YYEEEE. CDR3 coding DNA: TGTGCCAGCAGTTCGGGACTAGCGGGAGTAGGGGCCTTGGAGCAGTACTTC. Its translation is CASSSGLAGVGALEQYF.

The chain joins TRBV18 to TRBJ2-5, with D possibly TRBD1 on 6 matching bases. Germline CDR1 is KGHSH and CDR2 is LQKENI. The CDR3 is made up of 16 amino acids. Trimming removed 5 bases at V and 1 base at J, with 17 bases between. CDR3 region: CASSFRQAHGQETQYF. CDR3 nucleotide sequence: TGTGCCAGCTCATTCCGACAGGCTCATGGCCAAGAGACCCAGTACTTC.

The V gene is TRBV28, the J gene TRBJ2-7; 7 bases map to TRBD1. The CDR3 runs to 16 residues. The ends lost 5 bases at V and 3 bases at J; junction bases unmatched: 13. CDR1 is MDHEN, CDR2 SYDVKM, per germline. CDR3 sequence: CASSPKTGVAIYEQYF. The CDR3 DNA is TGTGCCAGCAGTCCCAAAACAGGGGTGGCGATCTACGAGCAGTACTTC.

The chain uses TRBV9 and TRBJ2-1; 10 bases map to TRBD2. From germline, CDR1 is SGDLS and CDR2 YYNGEE. CDR3 length: 15 residues. The V gene end was trimmed by 3 bases and the J gene end by 8 bases; junction bases not matched to a gene: 8. CDR3 sequence (DNA): TGTGCCAGCAGCGCCTCTAGCGGGAGTATCCATGAGCAGTTCTTC. Its translation is CASSASSGSIHEQFF.

This chain's CDR3 is CASSPGLAEYEQYF. As DNA, the CDR3 is TGTGCCAGCAGTCCGGGACTAGCGGAGTACGAGCAGTACTTC. V gene TRBV6-2 or TRBV6-3 combines with J gene TRBJ2-7, with 11 bases aligning to TRBD2. J lost 4 bases, V lost 5 bases, and 4 bases had no gene match. The CDR3 runs to 14 residues. CDR1 and CDR2 from the germline V gene are MNHEY and SVGEGT.

The chain couples TRBV6-5 to TRBJ1-1; TRBD1 agrees at 9 bases. V trimming: 2 bases; J trimming: 10 bases; junction bases outside the gene matches: 5. This CDR3 has 13 amino acids. Germline loops: CDR1 MNHEY, CDR2 SVGAGI. This chain's CDR3 is CASSYTGQGPAFF. The CDR3 nucleotides read TGTGCCAGCAGTTACACAGGACAGGGGCCAGCTTTCTTT.

Details on this clone: This sample also contains other DNA sequences that code for the same CDR3. The chain carries TRBV24-1 and TRBJ1-5, with TRBD1 matching 10 bases. The CDR3 consists of 16 residues. Germline CDR1 and CDR2: KGHDR and SFDVKD. After removal of 3 bases from V and 3 bases from J, the junction contained 4 bases not matched to a gene. The CDR3 loop is CATSDPGTGDNQPQHF. In DNA form, the CDR3 reads TGTGCCACCAGTGATCCAGGGACAGGGGACAATCAGCCCCAGCATTTT.

The CDR3 loop reads CASRTGTGRSYGYTF. Written as DNA, the CDR3 is TGTGCCAGCAGAACCGGGACAGGGCGGTCCTATGGCTACACCTTC. V is TRBV28 and J is TRBJ1-2, with TRBD1 matching 9 bases. This CDR3 spans 15 amino acids. The germline V gene has CDR1 MDHEN and CDR2 SYDVKM. Trimming took 6 bases from V and 4 from J; bases not matched to a gene: 9.

The chain couples TRBV24-1 to TRBJ2-5, with 7 bases lining up with TRBD1. CDR3 length: 14 residues. Germline V gene sequence: CDR1 KGHDR, CDR2 SFDVKD. V lost 7 bases, J lost 4 bases, and 8 bases stayed unmatched. The CDR3 sequence is CATSRFTGVETQYF. The CDR3 bases are TGTGCCACCAGCCGGTTTACAGGGGTAGAGACCCAGTACTTC.

The chain combines TRBV6-1 with TRBJ2-1; 9 bases are a match to TRBD2. V gave up 3 bases and J gave up 8 bases; unmatched junction bases: 17. This CDR3 is built from 18 residues. Germline V gene data show CDR1 as MNHNS and CDR2 as SASEGT. For the CDR3, the DNA is TGTGCCAGCAGTGATAGCCCCATGGGCGGGAGGGCCTTACATGAGCAGTTCTTC. Protein product: CASSDSPMGGRALHEQFF.

The chain employs TRBV30 and TRBJ2-3, with 7 bases that match TRBD1. Germline assignment: CDR1 GTSNPN and CDR2 SVGIG (reference sequence). CDR3 length equals 11 residues. The ends lost 1 base at V and 11 bases at J; junction bases unmatched: 3. CDR3: CAWSDRGGQYF. The CDR3 bases are TGTGCCTGGAGTGACAGGGGTGGGCAGTATTTT.

The gene calls are TRBV20-1 and TRBJ2-1; no clear D. The CDR3 totals 11 residues. Trimming removed 3 bases at V and 8 bases at J, with 8 bases between. Germline V gives CDR1 DFQATT, CDR2 SNEGSKA (reference sequence). Written as DNA, the CDR3 is TGCAGTGCTAGTCTAAACTATGAGCAGTTCTTC. Translation: CSASLNYEQFF.

V is TRBV9 and J is TRBJ2-1, with 9 bases lining up with TRBD1. V dropped 0 bases and J dropped 9; count of bases not matched to a gene: 7. The CDR3 spans 15 residues. Germline V gene sequence: CDR1 SGDLS, CDR2 YYNGEE. As DNA, the CDR3 is TGTGCCAGCAGCGTAGTACAGGGGGCGCCCAGTGAGCAGTTCTTC. It codes for CASSVVQGAPSEQFF.

The chain uses TRBV29-1 and TRBJ1-1; 7 bases map to TRBD1. The CDR3 runs to 13 residues. The V segment lost 5 bases and the J segment 0 bases; nucleotides outside the gene matches: 3. In germline, CDR1 is SQVTM, CDR2 ANQGSEA. The CDR3 DNA reads TGCAGCGTTAGGGACAGATTGAACACTGAAGCTTTCTTT. It specifies CSVRDRLNTEAFF.

The genes are TRBV30 and TRBJ2-3; D unresolved. Trimming stripped 3 bases from V and 2 bases from J, with 9 bases between. This CDR3 is 13 amino acids long. The germline gives CDR1 GTSNPN, CDR2 SVGIG (reference sequence). CDR3 sequence reads: CAWSLLNTDTQYF. The CDR3 DNA is TGTGCCTGGAGCCTTTTAAACACAGATACGCAGTATTTT. Full variable domain (outside the CDR3, taken from reference TRBV30 and TRBJ2-3): SQTIHQWPATLVQPVGSPLSLECTVEGTSNPNLYWYRQAAGRGLQLLFYSVGIGQISSEVPQNLSASRPQDRQFILSSKKLLLSDSGFYLCAWSLLNTDTQYFGPGTRLTVL.

The chain joins TRBV13 to TRBJ2-7; D is perhaps TRBD2 (5 bases). V lost 1 base to trimming and J lost 2 bases, with 6 bases between them. The CDR3 loop spans 13 amino acids. Looked up from germline, CDR1 is PRHDT and CDR2 is FYEKMQ (reference sequence). CDR3 sequence: CASSLAGTYEQYF. As DNA, the CDR3 is TGTGCCAGCAGCTTAGCGGGGACCTACGAGCAGTACTTC.